The text below deals with one TCR beta chain. As yet, its antigen is unknown. The data stem from a study of response to subunit inactivated influenza vaccine. Broader study findings: Few new T cells, the authors suggested, are recruited by each seasonal influenza vaccination.

TCRdb re-derived calls from the RT-PCR reads in MiXCR, one entry per CDR3 protein. This table holds about 830,000 distinct CDR3 sequences, around 18% found once. Between the trimmed V and J ends, which lost 5 bases and 5 bases, there was a span of 13 bases. CDR1 and CDR2 from the germline V gene are SEHNR and FQNEAQ (reference sequence). There are 13 residues in the CDR3. The rearrangement joins TRBV7-9 to TRBJ2-7, with a possible D match to TRBD2 (5 bases). Material: PBMCs from blood, obtained more than 4 days after vaccination. The clonotype was recovered from a man aged 45-65 years who received an inactivated influenza vaccine. In DNA form, the CDR3 reads TGTGCCAGCAGCACGCGGACTGGTAACGAGCAGTACTTC. Translation: CASSTRTGNEQYF. The full variable domain, in which reference TRBV7-9 and TRBJ2-7 provide the parts outside the CDR3, is DTGVSQNPRHKITKRGQNVTFRCDPISEHNRLYWYRQTLGQGPEFLTYFQNEAQLEKSRLLSDRFSAERPKGSFSTLEIQRTEQGDSAMYLCASSTRTGNEQYFGPGTRLTVT.